This is a list of T cell receptor beta chains from one sample in a study of T cell responses to AZD1222 COVID-19 vaccine. Clones were read by immunoSEQ multiplex PCR, and TCRdb kept only the in-frame ones, dropping some. The data show roughly 95,000 clones, 88% seen once. The sequences come from peripheral blood, collected on day 0 of AZD1222 vaccination. The receptors derive from an adult in good health. The CDR3 runs from the conserved cysteine through the conserved F or W. A D gene is named only where the DNA matches it firmly. Clone size is not always given. Where it is, it says once, few, many or a class for expanded clones.

CDR3 | DNA | J | D | size | V
CAWSVLVDTIYF | TGTGCCTGGAGTGTATTGGTGGACACCATATATTTT | TRBJ1-3 | - | - | TRBV30
CASWSRTPNTEAFF | TGCGCCAGCTGGTCTAGGACACCGAACACTGAAGCTTTCTTT | TRBJ1-1 | - | - | TRBV10-2
CAWSSGFQETQYF | TGTGCCTGGAGCTCGGGCTTCCAAGAGACCCAGTACTTC | TRBJ2-5 | - | once | TRBV30
CATSDLRVFNQPQHF | TGTGCCACCAGTGATTTAAGGGTGTTTAATCAGCCCCAGCATTTT | TRBJ1-5 | - | - | TRBV24-1
CASSQVLQTQWNYGYTF | TGCGCCAGCAGCCAAGTTTTACAGACCCAATGGAACTATGGCTACACCTTC | TRBJ1-2 | - | - | TRBV4-3
CASSFSSYNSPLHF | TGTGCCAGCAGCTTTAGCTCCTATAATTCACCCCTCCACTTT | TRBJ1-6 | - | - | TRBV5-5
CASSANEKLFF | TGTGCCAGCAGCGCTAATGAAAAACTGTTTTTT | TRBJ1-4 | - | - | TRBV6-6
CASSLRDNEQFF | TGTGCCAGCAGTTTAAGGGACAATGAGCAGTTCTTC | TRBJ2-1 | - | - | TRBV12-3/TRBV12-4
CASRAGVAQGQETQYF | TGTGCCAGCCGTGCGGGCGTCGCCCAGGGCCAAGAGACCCAGTACTTC | TRBJ2-5 | - | - | TRBV2
CASSGQVYEQYF | TGTGCCAGCAGTGGACAGGTCTACGAGCAGTACTTC | TRBJ2-7 | - | once | TRBV2
CASSVGGNMIEKLFF | TGTGCCAGCAGCGTAGGAGGGAACATGATTGAAAAACTGTTTTTT | TRBJ1-4 | - | - | TRBV9
CASSLASRTDTQYF | TGTGCCAGCAGCTTAGCTTCCCGCACAGATACGCAGTATTTT | TRBJ2-3 | - | - | TRBV7-8
CASSEEGLLSYEQYF | TGCGCCAGCAGTGAGGAGGGACTACTTAGCTACGAGCAGTACTTC | TRBJ2-7 | TRBD2 | - | TRBV10-2
CASSPVPGSNEQFF | TGTGCCAGCTCACCCGTCCCAGGGTCCAATGAGCAGTTCTTC | TRBJ2-1 | - | - | TRBV18
CASSLYPGSRIYEQYF | TGTGCCAGCAGCTTGTACCCAGGGTCTCGAATCTACGAGCAGTACTTC | TRBJ2-7 | - | - | TRBV5-6
CASSPTGDTQYF | TGTGCCAGCAGTCCGACGGGAGATACGCAGTATTTT | TRBJ2-3 | - | once | TRBV14
CASSEAPVPTSGSYEQYF | TGTGCCAGCAGTGAAGCCCCCGTCCCTACTAGCGGGAGCTACGAGCAGTACTTC | TRBJ2-7 | TRBD2 | - | TRBV6-1
CASRPLGQMNTEAFF | TGTGCCAGCAGGCCCCTTGGACAGATGAACACTGAAGCTTTCTTT | TRBJ1-1 | - | many | TRBV4-2
CASSNLGRQGLEQYF | TGTGCCAGCAGTAATTTGGGCCGACAGGGGCTCGAGCAGTACTTC | TRBJ2-7 | TRBD1 | - | TRBV6-5
CASSLTGGAGTYEQYF | TGTGCCAGTAGTTTAACAGGGGGCGCCGGCACCTACGAGCAGTACTTC | TRBJ2-7 | TRBD1 | - | TRBV19
CASSEAVSYEQYF | TGTGCCAGCAGCGAAGCGGTATCCTACGAGCAGTACTTC | TRBJ2-7 | - | - | TRBV5-4
CASSPKGNTEAFF | TGTGCCAGCTCACCAAAGGGGAACACTGAAGCTTTCTTT | TRBJ1-1 | - | - | TRBV18